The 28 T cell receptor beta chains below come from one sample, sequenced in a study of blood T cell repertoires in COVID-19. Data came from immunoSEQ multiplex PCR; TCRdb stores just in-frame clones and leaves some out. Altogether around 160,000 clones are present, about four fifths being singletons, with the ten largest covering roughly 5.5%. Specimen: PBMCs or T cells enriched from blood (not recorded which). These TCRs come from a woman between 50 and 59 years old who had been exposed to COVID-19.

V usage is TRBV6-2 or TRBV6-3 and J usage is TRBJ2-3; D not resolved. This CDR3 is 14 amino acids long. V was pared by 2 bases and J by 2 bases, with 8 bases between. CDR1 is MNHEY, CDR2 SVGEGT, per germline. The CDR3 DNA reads TGTGCCAGCAGTTACATCAGGAACACAGATACGCAGTATTTT. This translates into CASSYIRNTDTQYF.

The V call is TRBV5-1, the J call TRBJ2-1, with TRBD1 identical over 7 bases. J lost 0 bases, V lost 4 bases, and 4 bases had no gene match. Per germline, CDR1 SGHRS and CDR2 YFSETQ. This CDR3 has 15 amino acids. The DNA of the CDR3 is TGCGCCAGCAGCCTTACAGGGGTCTCCTACAATGAGCAGTTCTTC. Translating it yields CASSLTGVSYNEQFF.

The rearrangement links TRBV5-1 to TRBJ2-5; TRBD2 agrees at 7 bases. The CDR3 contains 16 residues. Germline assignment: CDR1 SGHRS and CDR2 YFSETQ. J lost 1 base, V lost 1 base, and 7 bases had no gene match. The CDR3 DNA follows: TGCGCCAGCAGCTTGTTATCCGGGGAGGGCCAAGAGACCCAGTACTTC. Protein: CASSLLSGEGQETQYF. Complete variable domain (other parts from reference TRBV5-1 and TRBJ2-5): KAGVTQTPRYLIKTRGQQVTLSCSPISGHRSVSWYQQTPGQGLQFLFEYFSETQRNKGNFPGRFSGRQFSNSRSEMNVSTLELGDSALYLCASSLLSGEGQETQYFGPGTRLLVL.

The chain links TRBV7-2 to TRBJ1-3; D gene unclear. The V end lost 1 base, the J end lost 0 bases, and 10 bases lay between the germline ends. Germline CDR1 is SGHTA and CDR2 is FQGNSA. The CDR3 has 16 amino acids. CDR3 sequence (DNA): TGTGCCAGCAGCTTAGTGCCGCCCAGCTCTGGAAACACCATATATTTT. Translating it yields CASSLVPPSSGNTIYF.

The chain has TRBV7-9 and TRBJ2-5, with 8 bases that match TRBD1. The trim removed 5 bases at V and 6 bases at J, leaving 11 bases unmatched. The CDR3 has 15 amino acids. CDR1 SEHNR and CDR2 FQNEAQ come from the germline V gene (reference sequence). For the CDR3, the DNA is TGTGCCAGCAGCCCATATACAGGGGGGTTAAAGACCCAGTACTTC. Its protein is CASSPYTGGLKTQYF.

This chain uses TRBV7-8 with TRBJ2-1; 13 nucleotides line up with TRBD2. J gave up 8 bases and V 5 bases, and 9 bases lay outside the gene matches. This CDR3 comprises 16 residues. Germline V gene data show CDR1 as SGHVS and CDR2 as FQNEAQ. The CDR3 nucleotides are TGTGCCAGCAGCCAACTAGCGGGAGGGCCTAGGGATGAGCAGTTCTTC. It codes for CASSQLAGGPRDEQFF.

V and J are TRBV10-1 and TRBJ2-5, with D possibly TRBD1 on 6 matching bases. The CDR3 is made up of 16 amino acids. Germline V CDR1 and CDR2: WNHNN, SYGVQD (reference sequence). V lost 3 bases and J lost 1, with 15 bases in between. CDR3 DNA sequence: TGCGCCAGCAGTGATGGGCCAGGGGCCCGCCAAGAGACCCAGTACTTC. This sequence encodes CASSDGPGARQETQYF.

The CDR3 protein is CASSFGTGGGVEKLFF. Written as DNA, the CDR3 is TGTGCCAGCTCGTTCGGGACAGGGGGCGGTGTTGAAAAACTGTTTTTT. The chain couples TRBV18 to TRBJ1-4; 12 bases fit TRBD1. V was pared by 6 bases and J by 7 bases, with 9 bases of the junction left unmatched. The CDR3 totals 16 residues. Germline CDR1 is KGHSH and CDR2 is LQKENI.

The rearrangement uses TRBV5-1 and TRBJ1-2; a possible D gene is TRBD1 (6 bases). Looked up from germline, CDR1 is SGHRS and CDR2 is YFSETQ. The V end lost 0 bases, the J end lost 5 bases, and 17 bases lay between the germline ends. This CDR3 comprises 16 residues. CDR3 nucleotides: TGCGCCAGCAGCTTGGCGCGGGGGCCCTCGTGGTATGGCTACACCTTC. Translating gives CASSLARGPSWYGYTF.

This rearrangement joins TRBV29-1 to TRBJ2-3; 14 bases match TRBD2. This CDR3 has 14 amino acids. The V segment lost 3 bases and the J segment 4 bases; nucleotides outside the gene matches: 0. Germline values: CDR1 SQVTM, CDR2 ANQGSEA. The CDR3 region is CSVEGLAGADTQYF. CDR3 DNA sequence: TGCAGCGTTGAGGGACTAGCGGGAGCAGATACGCAGTATTTT.

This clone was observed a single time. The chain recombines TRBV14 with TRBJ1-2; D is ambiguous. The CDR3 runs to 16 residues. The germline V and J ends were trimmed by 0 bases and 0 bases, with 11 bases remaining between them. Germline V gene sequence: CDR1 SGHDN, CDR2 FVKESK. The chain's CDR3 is CASSQDIWGANYGYTF. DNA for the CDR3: TGTGCCAGCAGCCAAGACATTTGGGGAGCTAACTATGGCTACACCTTC.

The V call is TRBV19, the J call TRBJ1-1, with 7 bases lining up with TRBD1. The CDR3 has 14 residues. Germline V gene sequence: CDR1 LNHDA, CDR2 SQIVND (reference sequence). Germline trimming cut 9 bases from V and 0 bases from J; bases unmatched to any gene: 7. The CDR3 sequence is CASTGQLLNTEAFF. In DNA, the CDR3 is TGTGCCAGCACGGGACAGCTTTTGAACACTGAAGCTTTCTTT.

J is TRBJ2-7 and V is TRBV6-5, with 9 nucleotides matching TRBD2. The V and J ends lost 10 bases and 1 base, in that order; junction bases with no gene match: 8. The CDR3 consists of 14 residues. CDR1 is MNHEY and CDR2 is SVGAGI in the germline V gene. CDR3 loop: CATTASGGSYEQYF. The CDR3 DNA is TGTGCCACCACAGCAAGCGGGGGGTCCTACGAGCAGTACTTC.

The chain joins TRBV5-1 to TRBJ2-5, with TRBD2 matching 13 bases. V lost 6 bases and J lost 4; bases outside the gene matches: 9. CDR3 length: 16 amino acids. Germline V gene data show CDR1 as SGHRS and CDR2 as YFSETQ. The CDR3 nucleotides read TGCGCCAGCACCTTCGGGACTAGCGGGGTTCGAGAGACCCAGTACTTC. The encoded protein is CASTFGTSGVRETQYF.

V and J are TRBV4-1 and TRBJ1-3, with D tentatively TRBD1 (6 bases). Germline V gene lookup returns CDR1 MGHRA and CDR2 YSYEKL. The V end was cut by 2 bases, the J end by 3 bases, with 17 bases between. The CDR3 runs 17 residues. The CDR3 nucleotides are TGCGCCAGCAGCCAACTTACTGCCGGGACACTTGGAAACACCATATATTTT. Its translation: CASSQLTAGTLGNTIYF.

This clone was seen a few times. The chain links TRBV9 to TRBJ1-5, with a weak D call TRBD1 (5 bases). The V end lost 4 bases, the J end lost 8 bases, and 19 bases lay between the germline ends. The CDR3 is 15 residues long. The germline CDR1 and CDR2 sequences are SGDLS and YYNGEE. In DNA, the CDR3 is TGTGCCAGCAGCCCCTCGGGCAGGGCATCAGAGCCCCAGCATTTT. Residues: CASSPSGRASEPQHF.

This CDR3 is CASSPDPGQLKETQYF. CDR3 coding DNA: TGTGCCAGCAGCCCAGACCCGGGACAGTTGAAAGAGACCCAGTACTTC. This sequence joins TRBV9 and TRBJ2-5; 7 bases match TRBD1. The CDR3 covers 16 residues. Germline-derived CDR1 and CDR2 are SGDLS and YYNGEE. The junction had 12 bases not matched to a gene; V was cut back by 4 bases and J by 3 bases.

The CDR3 nucleotides read TGTGCCAGCAGCAAAGGAATTCTAACTAGCGGGGGGGTTGATACTGATACGCAGTATTTT. It is translated as CASSKGILTSGGVDTDTQYF. V is TRBV21-1 and J is TRBJ2-3; the table's D call, TRBD2, was not checked against the DNA. TRBV21-1 is recorded as a pseudogene. This CDR3 comprises 20 residues.

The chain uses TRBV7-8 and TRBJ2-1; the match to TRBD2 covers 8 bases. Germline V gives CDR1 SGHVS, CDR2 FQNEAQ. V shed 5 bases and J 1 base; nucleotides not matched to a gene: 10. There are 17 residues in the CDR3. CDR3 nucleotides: TGTGCCAGCAGCACCGCAAGGACTAGCCCATCCTACAATGAGCAGTTCTTC. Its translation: CASSTARTSPSYNEQFF.

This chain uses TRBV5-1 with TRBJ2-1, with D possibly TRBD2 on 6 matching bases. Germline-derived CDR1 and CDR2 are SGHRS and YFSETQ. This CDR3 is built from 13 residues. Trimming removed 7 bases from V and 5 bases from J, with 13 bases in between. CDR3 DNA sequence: TGCGCCAGCGCCTACCTAGCGAACAATGAGCAGTTCTTC. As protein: CASAYLANNEQFF. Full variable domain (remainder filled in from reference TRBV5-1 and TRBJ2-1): KAGVTQTPRYLIKTRGQQVTLSCSPISGHRSVSWYQQTPGQGLQFLFEYFSETQRNKGNFPGRFSGRQFSNSRSEMNVSTLELGDSALYLCASAYLANNEQFFGPGTRLTVL.

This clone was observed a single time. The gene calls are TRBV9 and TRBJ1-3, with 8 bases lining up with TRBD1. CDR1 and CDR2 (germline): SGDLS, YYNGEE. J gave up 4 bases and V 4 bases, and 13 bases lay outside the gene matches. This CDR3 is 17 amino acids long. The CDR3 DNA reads TGTGCCAGCAGCTTCCCGGACAGGGCGTCAGTCGGAAACACCATATATTTT. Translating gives CASSFPDRASVGNTIYF.

The CDR3 bases are TGTGCCAGCAGCGTCGGCGCCGGGACAGTTAACAATGAGCAGTTCTTC. It is translated as CASSVGAGTVNNEQFF. The rearrangement links TRBV9 to TRBJ2-1; 7 bases are shared with TRBD1. CDR3 length: 16 amino acids. Germline-derived CDR1 and CDR2 are SGDLS and YYNGEE. Unmatched junction bases numbered 10, after V lost 2 bases and J lost 5 bases.

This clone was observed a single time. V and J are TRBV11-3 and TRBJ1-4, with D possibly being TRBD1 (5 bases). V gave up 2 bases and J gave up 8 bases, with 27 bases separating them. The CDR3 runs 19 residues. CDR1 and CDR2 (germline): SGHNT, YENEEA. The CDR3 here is CASSLNRKLDQGVGEKLFF. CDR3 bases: TGTGCCAGCAGCTTAAACCGGAAATTAGACCAGGGTGTAGGAGAAAAACTGTTTTTT. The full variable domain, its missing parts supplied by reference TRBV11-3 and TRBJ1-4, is EAGVVQSPRYKIIEKKQPVAFWCNPISGHNTLYWYLQNLGQGPELLIRYENEEAVDDSQLPKDRFSAERLKGVDSTLKIQPAELGDSAVYLCASSLNRKLDQGVGEKLFFGSGTQLSVL.

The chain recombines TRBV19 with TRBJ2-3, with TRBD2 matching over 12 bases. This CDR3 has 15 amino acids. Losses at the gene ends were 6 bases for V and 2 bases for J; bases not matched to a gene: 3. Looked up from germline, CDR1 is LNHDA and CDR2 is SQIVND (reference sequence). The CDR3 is CASSRTSGITDTQYF. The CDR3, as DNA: TGTGCCAGTAGCAGGACTAGCGGGATCACAGATACGCAGTATTTT.

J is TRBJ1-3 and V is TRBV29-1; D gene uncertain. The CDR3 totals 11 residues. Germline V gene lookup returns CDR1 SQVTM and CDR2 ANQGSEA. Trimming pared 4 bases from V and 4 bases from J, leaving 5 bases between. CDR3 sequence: CSVALGNTIYF. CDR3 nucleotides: TGCAGCGTTGCCCTCGGAAACACCATATATTTT.

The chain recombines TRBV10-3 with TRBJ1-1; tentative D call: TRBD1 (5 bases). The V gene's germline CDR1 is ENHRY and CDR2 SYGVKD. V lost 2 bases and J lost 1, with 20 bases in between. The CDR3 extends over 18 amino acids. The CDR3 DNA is TGTGCCATCAGTGAGAATCCTGGCAGGGCAGTTGGGAACACTGAAGCTTTCTTT. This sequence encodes CAISENPGRAVGNTEAFF.

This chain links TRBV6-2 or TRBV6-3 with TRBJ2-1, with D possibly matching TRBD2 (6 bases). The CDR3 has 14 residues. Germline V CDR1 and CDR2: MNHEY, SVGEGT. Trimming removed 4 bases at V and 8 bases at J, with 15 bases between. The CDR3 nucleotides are TGTGCCAGCAGTTTCTCGGAGGAGGGCGATGAGCAGTTCTTC. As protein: CASSFSEEGDEQFF.

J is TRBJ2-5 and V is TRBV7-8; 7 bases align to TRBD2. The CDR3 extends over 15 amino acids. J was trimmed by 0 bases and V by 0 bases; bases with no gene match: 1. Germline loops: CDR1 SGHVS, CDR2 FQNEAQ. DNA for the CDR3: TGTGCCAGCAGCTTAGCGGGGGGGTACCAAGAGACCCAGTACTTC. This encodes CASSLAGGYQETQYF.